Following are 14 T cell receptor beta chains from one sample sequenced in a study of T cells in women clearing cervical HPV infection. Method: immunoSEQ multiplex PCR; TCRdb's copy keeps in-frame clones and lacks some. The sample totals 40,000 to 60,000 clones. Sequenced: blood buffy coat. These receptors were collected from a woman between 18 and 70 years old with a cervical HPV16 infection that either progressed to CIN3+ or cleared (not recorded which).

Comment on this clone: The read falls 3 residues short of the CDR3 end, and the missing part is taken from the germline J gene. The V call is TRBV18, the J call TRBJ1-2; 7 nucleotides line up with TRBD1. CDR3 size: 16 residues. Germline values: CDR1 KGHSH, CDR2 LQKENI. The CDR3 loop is CASSPQGAFTYNDYTF. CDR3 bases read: TGTGCCAGCTCACCACAGGGGGCTTTTACCTACAATGAC.

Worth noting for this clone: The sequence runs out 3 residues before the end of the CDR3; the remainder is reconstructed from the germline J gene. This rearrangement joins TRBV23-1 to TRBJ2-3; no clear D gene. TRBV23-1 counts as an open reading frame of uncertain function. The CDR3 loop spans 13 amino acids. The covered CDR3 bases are TGCGCCAGCAGTCAATCAACACAAGAGACG. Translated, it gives CASSQSTQET. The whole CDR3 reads CASSQSTQETQYF.

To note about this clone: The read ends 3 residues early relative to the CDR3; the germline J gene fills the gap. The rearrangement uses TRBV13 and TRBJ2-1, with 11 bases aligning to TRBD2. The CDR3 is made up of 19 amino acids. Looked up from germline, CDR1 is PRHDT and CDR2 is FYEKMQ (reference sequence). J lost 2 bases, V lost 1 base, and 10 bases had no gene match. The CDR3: CASSLASTSGGQTYNEQFF. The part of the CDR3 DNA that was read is TGTGCCAGCAGCTTAGCCTCAACTAGCGGGGGACAAACCTACAATGAG.

CDR3 DNA, as far as it was read: TGTGCCAGCAGCCCGGACAGGGCCCAGCCG. Protein sequence: CASSPDRAQP. The CDR3, in full, reads CASSPDRAQPQYF. The V call is TRBV11-2, the J call TRBJ2-3; 8 nucleotides align to TRBD1. The read ends 3 residues early relative to the CDR3; the germline J gene fills the gap. Germline loops: CDR1 SGHAT, CDR2 FQNNGV. This CDR3 comprises 13 residues.

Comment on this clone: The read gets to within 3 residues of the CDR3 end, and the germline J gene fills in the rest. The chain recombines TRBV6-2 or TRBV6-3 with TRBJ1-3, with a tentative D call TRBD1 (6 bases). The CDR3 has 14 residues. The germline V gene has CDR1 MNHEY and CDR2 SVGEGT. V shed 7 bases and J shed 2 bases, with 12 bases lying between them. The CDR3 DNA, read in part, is TGTGCCAGCAAAAGGGGGGGAGCTGGAAACACC. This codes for CASKRGGAGNT. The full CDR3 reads CASKRGGAGNTIYF.

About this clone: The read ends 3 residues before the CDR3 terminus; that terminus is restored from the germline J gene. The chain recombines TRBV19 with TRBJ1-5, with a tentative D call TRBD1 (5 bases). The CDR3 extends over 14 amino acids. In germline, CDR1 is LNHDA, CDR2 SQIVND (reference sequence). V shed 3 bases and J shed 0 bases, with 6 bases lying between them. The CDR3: CASSIDSSNQPQHF. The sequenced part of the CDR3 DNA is TGTGCCAGTAGTATCGACAGTAGCAATCAGCCC. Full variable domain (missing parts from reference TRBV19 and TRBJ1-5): DGGITQSPKYLFRKEGQNVTLSCEQNLNHDAMYWYRQDPGQGLRLIYYSQIVNDFQKGDIAEGYSVSREKKESFPLTVTSAQKNPTAFYLCASSIDSSNQPQHFGDGTRLSIL.

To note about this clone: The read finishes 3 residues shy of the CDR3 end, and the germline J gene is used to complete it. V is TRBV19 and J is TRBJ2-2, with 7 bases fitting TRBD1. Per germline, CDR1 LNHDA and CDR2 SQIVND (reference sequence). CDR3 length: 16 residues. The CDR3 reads CASSPNRGATNEKLFF. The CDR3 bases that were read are TGTGCCAGTAGTCCCAACAGGGGTGCAACTAATGAAAAG.

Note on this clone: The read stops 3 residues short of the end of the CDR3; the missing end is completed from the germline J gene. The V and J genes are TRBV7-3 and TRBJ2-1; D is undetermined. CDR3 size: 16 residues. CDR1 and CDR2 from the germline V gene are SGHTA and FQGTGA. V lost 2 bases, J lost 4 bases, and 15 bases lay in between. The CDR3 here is CASSLFVNQAYNEQFF. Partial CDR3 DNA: TGTGCCAGCAGCTTATTTGTAAACCAAGCTTACAATGAG.

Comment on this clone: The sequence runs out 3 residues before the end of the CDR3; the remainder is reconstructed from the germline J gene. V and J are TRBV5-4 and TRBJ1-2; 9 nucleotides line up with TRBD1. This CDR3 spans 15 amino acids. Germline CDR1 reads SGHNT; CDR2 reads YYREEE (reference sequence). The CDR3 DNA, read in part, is TGTGCCAGCAGCCGATGGGACAGGGAACAGGGCGGC. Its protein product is CASSRWDREQGG. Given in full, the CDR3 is CASSRWDREQGGYTF.

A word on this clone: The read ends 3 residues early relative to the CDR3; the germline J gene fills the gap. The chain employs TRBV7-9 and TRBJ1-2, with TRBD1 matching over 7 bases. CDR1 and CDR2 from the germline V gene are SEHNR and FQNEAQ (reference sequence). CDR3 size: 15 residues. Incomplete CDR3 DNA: TGTGCCAGCAGCTTAGGGGACAGCACCTACAATGAC. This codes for CASSLGDSTYND. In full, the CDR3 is CASSLGDSTYNDYTF.

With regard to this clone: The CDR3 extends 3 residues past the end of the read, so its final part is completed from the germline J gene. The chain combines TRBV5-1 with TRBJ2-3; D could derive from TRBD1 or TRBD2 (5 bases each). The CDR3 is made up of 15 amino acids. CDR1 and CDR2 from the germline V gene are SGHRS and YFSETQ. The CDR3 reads CASSASGHWGETQYF. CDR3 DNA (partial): TGCGCCAGCAGCGCCTCCGGACATTGGGGAGAGACG.

CDR3 sequence: CASSLGSQETQYF. The sequenced CDR3 bases are TGTGCCAGCAGCTTGGGCAGCCAAGAGACC. J is TRBJ2-5 and V is TRBV5-5; the D is unclear. The read ends 3 residues before the CDR3 terminus; that terminus is restored from the germline J gene. In germline, CDR1 is SGHKS, CDR2 YYEKEE (reference sequence). This CDR3 is 13 amino acids long. V lost 0 bases and J 1 base, leaving 4 bases between the germline ends.

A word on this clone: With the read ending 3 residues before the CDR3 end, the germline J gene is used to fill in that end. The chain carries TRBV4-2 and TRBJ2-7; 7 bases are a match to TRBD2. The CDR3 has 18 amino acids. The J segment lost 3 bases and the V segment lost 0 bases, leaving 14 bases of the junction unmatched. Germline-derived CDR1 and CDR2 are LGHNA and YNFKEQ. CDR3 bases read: TGTGCCAGCAGCCAAGATATACCCTCAACTAGCGTATTCTACGAG. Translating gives CASSQDIPSTSVFYE. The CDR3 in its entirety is CASSQDIPSTSVFYEQYF.

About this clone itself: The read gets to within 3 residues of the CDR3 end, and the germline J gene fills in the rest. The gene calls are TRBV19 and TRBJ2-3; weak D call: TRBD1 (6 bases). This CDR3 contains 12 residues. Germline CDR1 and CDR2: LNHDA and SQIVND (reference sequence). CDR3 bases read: TGTGCCAGTAGTGGGGGCAATCAGCCG. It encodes CASSGGNQP. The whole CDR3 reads CASSGGNQPQYF.